This T cell receptor beta chain appears in the sequencing data of a study of shared T cell receptors in the human thymus. This CDR3 spans 18 amino acids. J gave up 0 bases and V 4 bases, and 15 bases lay outside the gene matches. Germline assignment: CDR1 SGHDT and CDR2 YYEEEE. Repertoires were generated with immunoSEQ multiplex PCR, while TCRdb's copy carries only in-frame clones and drops some. Altogether roughly 550,000 clones are present, about 80% being singletons, with the ten largest covering roughly 0.013%. This sample also belongs to another study, concerning human thymus T cells.

The genes are TRBV5-6 and TRBJ2-7, with TRBD1 identical over 8 bases. Sequenced input: thymocytes. The receptor comes from a boy under two years old with a congenital heart defect. CDR3 DNA: TGTGCCAGCAGCCCGAAGGACAGGGCAGGTGGGGCCTCCTACGAGCAGTACTTC. This sequence encodes CASSPKDRAGGASYEQYF.